This TCR beta chain was captured in a study of shared clonotypes between healthy human individuals. This clone has only a few counts. V dropped 9 bases and J dropped 5 bases, with 7 bases sitting between them. The CDR3 is 10 residues long. Germline V gene data show CDR1 as WNHNN and CDR2 as SYGVQD (reference sequence). Method: immunoSEQ multiplex PCR; TCRdb's copy keeps in-frame clones and lacks some. The sample holds roughly 680,000 clones, approximately 72% seen once. The sequencing input was memory CD4+ T cells sorted from blood. Subset described: CD45RA-negative fraction. This rearrangement joins TRBV10-1 to TRBJ2-5; D possibly corresponds to TRBD2 (6 bases). This TCR was recovered from a woman in her twenties or thirties in good health. In nucleotides, the CDR3 is TGCGCCAGTGGGGGGGAGACCCAGTACTTC. It is translated as CASGGETQYF.